Listed here are 30 T cell receptor beta chains from one sample, sequenced in a study of neurological immune-mediated disorders. TCRdb fed the 5' RACE reads into MiXCR, producing one record per CDR3 protein. Here the sample spans 45,000 to 60,000 distinct CDR3 sequences, around 3.6% being singletons. Sequencing input: PBMCs. These receptor sequences come from a man younger than 40 with multiple sclerosis.

This clonotype has a count of ten or more. V usage is TRBV24-1 and J usage is TRBJ1-1; D ambiguous. From germline, CDR1 is KGHDR and CDR2 SFDVKD. The germline V and J ends were trimmed by 0 bases and 0 bases, with 7 bases remaining between them. The CDR3 is made up of 15 amino acids. The CDR3 protein is CATSDLGLLNTEAFF. The CDR3 DNA follows: TGTGCCACCAGTGATTTGGGACTGCTGAACACTGAAGCTTTCTTT.

This clonotype has ten or more counts. The V and J genes are TRBV15 and TRBJ2-7, with a possible D match to TRBD1 (5 bases). Trimming removed 6 bases from V and 0 bases from J, with 15 bases in between. Germline loops: CDR1 LNHNV, CDR2 YYDKDF (reference sequence). CDR3 length: 15 residues. In nucleotides, the CDR3 is TGTGCCACCAGTCGGGCCAGGGCGAGCTCCTACGAGCAGTACTTC. This sequence encodes CATSRARASSYEQYF. The full variable domain, rest sourced from reference TRBV15 and TRBJ2-7, is DAMVIQNPRYQVTQFGKPVTLSCSQTLNHNVMYWYQQKSSQAPKLLFHYYDKDFNNEADTPDNFQSRRPNTSFCFLDIRSPGLGDTAMYLCATSRARASSYEQYFGPGTRLTVT.

This clonotype was found a few times. This chain uses TRBV7-3 with TRBJ2-3, with 7 bases fitting TRBD1. Per the germline V gene, CDR1 is SGHTA and CDR2 is FQGTGA. Trimming took 1 base from V and 6 from J; bases not matched to a gene: 10. The CDR3 has 16 residues. The CDR3 sequence is CASSLNPAGGSDTQYF. CDR3 nucleotide sequence: TGTGCCAGCAGCTTAAATCCGGCAGGGGGTAGTGATACGCAGTATTTT.

The sample holds many counts of this clonotype. J is TRBJ1-6 and V is TRBV6-6, with 8 bases that match TRBD1. The CDR3 totals 17 residues. V was clipped by 3 bases and J by 8 bases; unmatched bases: 12. Germline lookup yields CDR1 MNHNY and CDR2 SVGAGI (reference sequence). The CDR3, as DNA: TGTGCCAGCAGTTATTTTCGTGATGGGACAGGATATTCACCCCTCCACTTT. It yields the protein CASSYFRDGTGYSPLHF.

The sample holds many counts of this clonotype. With a much larger clone just one base away, this may be a read error. V is TRBV20-1 and J is TRBJ2-3; D remains ambiguous. CDR3 length: 14 residues. V was trimmed by 3 bases and J by 4 bases, leaving 14 bases between them. Germline values: CDR1 DFQATT, CDR2 SNEGSKA (reference sequence). The CDR3 DNA reads TGCAGTGCTAGGGACCCTAGAGGAGCAGATACGCAGTATTTT. Translated: CSARDPRGADTQYF.

This clonotype was seen repeatedly, ten times or more. The V gene is TRBV18, the J gene TRBJ2-7, with D possibly matching TRBD1 (5 bases). Germline CDR1 and CDR2: KGHSH and LQKENI. This CDR3 region has 12 residues. V lost 3 bases to trimming and J lost 4 bases, with 7 bases between them. CDR3 protein: CASSPGQYEQYF. The CDR3, as DNA: TGTGCCAGCTCACCCGGACAATACGAGCAGTACTTC. The variable domain in full, completed from reference TRBV18 and TRBJ2-7, reads NAGVMQNPRHLVRRRGQEARLRCSPMKGHSHVYWYRQLPEEGLKFMVYLQKENIIDESGMPKERFSAEFPKEGPSILRIQQVVRGDSAAYFCASSPGQYEQYFGPGTRLTVT.

There are many counts of this clonotype. V is TRBV20-1 and J is TRBJ2-1, with D perhaps assigned TRBD1 or TRBD2 (5 bases each). Trimming shortened V by 3 bases and J by 0 bases, and 18 bases separated the two germline ends. Germline assignment: CDR1 DFQATT and CDR2 SNEGSKA (reference sequence). The CDR3 totals 17 residues. CDR3: CSAREPGASISYNEQFF. CDR3 in DNA: TGCAGTGCTAGGGAGCCCGGGGCTTCAATCTCCTACAATGAGCAGTTCTTC.

This chain joins TRBV18 and TRBJ1-1; a possible D gene is TRBD1 (6 bases). V was shortened by 1 base and J by 1 base, with 7 bases between the two germline ends. CDR1 KGHSH and CDR2 LQKENI come from the germline V gene. The CDR3 runs to 14 residues. For the CDR3, the DNA is TGTGCCAGCTCACCACAGGGGGGGAACACTGAAGCTTTCTTT. The encoded protein is CASSPQGGNTEAFF. The full variable domain, rest sourced from reference TRBV18 and TRBJ1-1, is NAGVMQNPRHLVRRRGQEARLRCSPMKGHSHVYWYRQLPEEGLKFMVYLQKENIIDESGMPKERFSAEFPKEGPSILRIQQVVRGDSAAYFCASSPQGGNTEAFFGQGTRLTVV.

This clonotype was seen many times. V and J are TRBV18 and TRBJ1-1, with a weak D call TRBD1 (5 bases). The CDR3 is 15 amino acids. V gave up 2 bases and J gave up 4 bases, with 14 bases separating them. From germline, CDR1 is KGHSH and CDR2 LQKENI. The CDR3 nucleotides read TGTGCCAGCTCACCAAGCTTGCAGGGTGGCACTGAAGCTTTCTTT. It specifies CASSPSLQGGTEAFF.

There are many counts of this clonotype. The chain joins TRBV5-1 to TRBJ2-2, with D possibly matching TRBD2 (5 bases). Per germline, CDR1 SGHRS and CDR2 YFSETQ. The CDR3 contains 15 residues. V was trimmed by 3 bases and J by 3 bases, leaving 12 bases between them. The CDR3 DNA sequence: TGCGCCAGCAGCTCCCGCGGGTTGGACACCGGGGAGCTGTTTTTT. Amino acids: CASSSRGLDTGELFF. Full variable domain (remainder filled in from reference TRBV5-1 and TRBJ2-2): KAGVTQTPRYLIKTRGQQVTLSCSPISGHRSVSWYQQTPGQGLQFLFEYFSETQRNKGNFPGRFSGRQFSNSRSEMNVSTLELGDSALYLCASSSRGLDTGELFFGEGSRLTVL.

At least ten counts were recorded for this clonotype. The chain employs TRBV9 and TRBJ2-7, with D hard to call. The V and J ends lost 3 bases and 0 bases respectively, with 13 bases between them. Germline CDR1 and CDR2: SGDLS and YYNGEE. CDR3 length: 15 amino acids. The CDR3 is CASSAGPQSSYEQYF. DNA for the CDR3: TGTGCCAGCAGCGCCGGACCCCAGAGCTCCTACGAGCAGTACTTC.

This clonotype has a count of ten or more. The V call is TRBV27, the J call TRBJ1-5; D might be TRBD1 (5 bases). V was trimmed by 5 bases and J by 3 bases, leaving 11 bases between them. This CDR3 region has 14 residues. Germline-derived CDR1 and CDR2 are MNHEY and SMNVEV (reference sequence). The CDR3 DNA follows: TGTGCCAGCAGTCGGCAGGGACCCAATCAGCCCCAGCATTTT. It translates to CASSRQGPNQPQHF.

This clonotype occurred many times. J is TRBJ2-1 and V is TRBV19, with 7 bases aligning to TRBD1. The V and J ends lost 7 bases and 6 bases, in that order; junction bases with no gene match: 6. This CDR3 is built from 13 residues. In germline, CDR1 is LNHDA, CDR2 SQIVND (reference sequence). The CDR3 spells CASNRGMRNEQFF. The CDR3 nucleotides read TGTGCCAGTAACAGGGGTATGCGCAATGAGCAGTTCTTC.

In this sample, this clonotype turned up many times. The rearrangement joins TRBV5-1 to TRBJ1-4; TRBD1 agrees at 9 bases. J gave up 7 bases and V 4 bases, and 8 bases lay outside the gene matches. From germline, CDR1 is SGHRS and CDR2 YFSETQ. This CDR3 has 15 amino acids. CDR3 bases: TGCGCCAGCAGCACAAACAGGGGGCGCGGTGAAAAACTGTTTTTT. Translated: CASSTNRGRGEKLFF.

This clonotype was counted many times. The genes are TRBV5-1 and TRBJ2-1; 7 bases fit TRBD2. Looked up from germline, CDR1 is SGHRS and CDR2 is YFSETQ. The junction had 1 base not matched to a gene; V was cut back by 1 base and J by 9 bases. CDR3 length: 12 residues. CDR3 coding DNA: TGCGCCAGCAGCTTGTGGGGGGGTGAGCAGTTCTTC. Translating it yields CASSLWGGEQFF.

This clonotype was counted many times. The chain carries TRBV12-3 or TRBV12-4 and TRBJ2-1; D call uncertain. Trimming pared 1 base from V and 10 bases from J, leaving 8 bases between. CDR3 length: 12 residues. The CDR3 bases are TGTGCCAGCAGTTTAGTCCGTTCGGAGCAGTTCTTC. Protein: CASSLVRSEQFF.

The table lists this clonotype with many counts. The chain is built from TRBV15 and TRBJ2-7; 8 bases agree with TRBD2. V lost 1 base to trimming and J lost 5 bases; unmatched junction nucleotides: 4. The germline CDR1 and CDR2 sequences are LNHNV and YYDKDF (reference sequence). This CDR3 comprises 14 residues. The DNA for the CDR3 is TGTGCCACCAGCAGAGCCGGGGGGGTAGACGAGCAGTACTTC. Encoded protein: CATSRAGGVDEQYF.

In this sample, this clonotype turned up many times. The chain carries TRBV4-2 and TRBJ1-2; tentative D call: TRBD1 (5 bases). Germline loops: CDR1 LGHNA, CDR2 YNFKEQ. The CDR3 runs 15 residues. V gave up 2 bases and J gave up 6 bases, with 16 bases separating them. The CDR3 loop reads CASSQSGSRGDGYTF. In DNA form, the CDR3 reads TGTGCCAGCAGCCAATCCGGCTCGAGAGGGGATGGCTACACCTTC.

This clonotype has a handful of counts. The chain combines TRBV19 with TRBJ1-2; no reliable D call. The V gene lost 3 bases and the J gene lost 5 bases, with 10 bases spanning the gap. Per germline, CDR1 LNHDA and CDR2 SQIVND (reference sequence). The length of the CDR3 is 13 residues. The CDR3 DNA is TGTGCCAGTAGTATCGGTTCGGGATATGGCTACACCTTC. Translating it yields CASSIGSGYGYTF.

This clonotype was detected ten times or more. The genes are TRBV6-5 and TRBJ2-1; unclear D gene. The V and J ends lost 5 bases and 6 bases respectively, with 8 bases between them. Germline V CDR1 and CDR2: MNHEY, SVGAGI. This CDR3 has 12 amino acids. CDR3 bases: TGTGCCAGCAGTCCCCTAGGCAATGAGCAGTTCTTC. Protein: CASSPLGNEQFF.

This clonotype was recorded many times. This chain uses TRBV28 with TRBJ1-2; no definite D call. The germline CDR1 and CDR2 sequences are MDHEN and SYDVKM. The CDR3 runs to 13 residues. The ends were cut back, 5 bases at V and 2 bases at J, with 9 bases in the middle. The DNA for the CDR3 is TGTGCCAGCAGTCCGTCCAGGAACTATGGCTACACCTTC. Its protein product is CASSPSRNYGYTF.

The sample holds many counts of this clonotype. The chain recombines TRBV3-1 with TRBJ1-2; 9 nucleotides agree with TRBD1. CDR1 and CDR2 (germline): LGHDT, YNNKEL (reference sequence). The CDR3 totals 13 residues. J gave up 8 bases and V 5 bases, and 6 bases lay outside the gene matches. This CDR3 is CASSETGGRGYTF. Here the CDR3 DNA reads TGTGCCAGCAGCGAGACAGGGGGTAGAGGCTACACCTTC.

Ten or more counts support this clonotype. The V gene is TRBV3-1, the J gene TRBJ2-1; D is ambiguous. CDR1 is LGHDT, CDR2 YNNKEL, per germline (reference sequence). There are 15 residues in the CDR3. V was clipped by 4 bases and J by 9 bases, with 19 bases between them. DNA of the CDR3: TGTGCCAGCAGCCCGCCCGCAAACCTTGGATTTGAGCAGTTCTTC. As protein: CASSPPANLGFEQFF.

This clonotype came up many times. The rearrangement uses TRBV20-1 and TRBJ2-3; 7 bases match TRBD2. V was pared by 1 base and J by 6 bases, with 7 bases of the junction left unmatched. The CDR3 is 14 amino acids. In germline, CDR1 is DFQATT, CDR2 SNEGSKA (reference sequence). The CDR3 loop reads CSARGGLVLDTQYF. The CDR3 region has the DNA TGCAGTGCTAGAGGCGGACTAGTTCTGGATACGCAGTATTTT.

This clonotype was seen repeatedly, ten times or more. The genes are TRBV9 and TRBJ1-5; 7 positions agree with TRBD1. Trimming at V came to 3 bases and at J to 8 bases, leaving 5 bases not matched to a gene. The CDR3 is 13 residues long. Germline V lookup: CDR1 SGDLS, CDR2 YYNGEE. CDR3 nucleotide sequence: TGTGCCAGCAGCGATACAGGGGAGAAGCCCCAGCATTTT. Amino acids: CASSDTGEKPQHF.

Many counts were recorded for this clonotype. This chain uses TRBV15 with TRBJ1-2; 7 bases map to TRBD1. CDR3 size: 15 residues. V lost 1 base and J lost 3; bases outside the gene matches: 5. The germline V gene encodes CDR1 LNHNV and CDR2 YYDKDF (reference sequence). CDR3 nucleotides: TGTGCCACCAGCAGAGGCGTAACAGGGGACTATGGCTACACCTTC. It codes for CATSRGVTGDYGYTF. The variable domain in full, completed from reference TRBV15 and TRBJ1-2, reads DAMVIQNPRYQVTQFGKPVTLSCSQTLNHNVMYWYQQKSSQAPKLLFHYYDKDFNNEADTPDNFQSRRPNTSFCFLDIRSPGLGDTAMYLCATSRGVTGDYGYTFGSGTRLTVV.

This clonotype showed up many times. The DNA for the CDR3 is TGTGCCAGCAGCTCCTGGACTAGCGGGACGGAGGATGAGCAGTTCTTC. The encoded protein is CASSSWTSGTEDEQFF. The V gene is TRBV7-8, the J gene TRBJ2-1, with 12 nucleotides matching TRBD2. The germline V gene has CDR1 SGHVS and CDR2 FQNEAQ. The CDR3 is made up of 16 amino acids. The V segment lost 4 bases and the J segment 8 bases; nucleotides outside the gene matches: 9.

Ten or more counts support this clonotype. The rearrangement joins TRBV5-6 to TRBJ2-7, with 7 bases that match TRBD1. V lost 4 bases, J lost 6 bases, and 10 bases stayed unmatched. CDR3 length: 14 amino acids. The germline V gene has CDR1 SGHDT and CDR2 YYEEEE. CDR3 DNA: TGTGCCAGCAGCCCCTACAGGGGATGGACCGAGCAGTACTTC. It encodes CASSPYRGWTEQYF.

This clonotype showed up many times. This sequence joins TRBV20-1 and TRBJ2-1; D is unclear. The CDR3 spans 11 residues. Trimming pared 3 bases from V and 5 bases from J, leaving 5 bases between. Germline CDR1 and CDR2: DFQATT and SNEGSKA (reference sequence). CDR3 in amino acids: CSASNNNEQFF. The CDR3 DNA sequence: TGCAGTGCTAGTAATAACAATGAGCAGTTCTTC.

This clonotype appeared many times. The chain recombines TRBV20-1 with TRBJ2-7; no reliable D call. CDR3 length equals 13 residues. With 3 bases removed from V and 7 bases from J, the gap between germline ends came to 16 bases. The germline gives CDR1 DFQATT, CDR2 SNEGSKA (reference sequence). This CDR3 is CSASKRNGPEQYF. The CDR3 DNA follows: TGCAGTGCTAGCAAACGAAACGGACCAGAGCAGTACTTC.